This T cell receptor (beta chain) derives from a study of CD8 T cells in Susac syndrome. An input of roughly 0.5 to 1 ug of RNA was subjected to reverse transcription using random hexamers. Multiplex PCR with immunoSEQ amplified the TCR beta CDR3 across 54 Vbeta and 13 Jbeta. In TCRdb, the immunoSEQ multiplex PCR reads were re-called with MiXCR into one record per CDR3 protein. The sample records about 180,000 distinct CDR3 sequences, approximately 96% being singletons. TEMRA cells were enriched by FACS, and CD4+ and CD8+ T cells were negatively isolated. Trimming removed 2 bases from V and 1 base from J, with 6 bases in between. This CDR3 region has 14 residues. CDR1 and CDR2 from the germline V gene are GTSNPN and SVGIG (reference sequence).

This TCR derives from a human donor with multiple sclerosis. The chain carries TRBV30 and TRBJ2-6; the D is unclear. The sample comprised CD4+ T cells from PBMCs. CDR3 DNA sequence: TGTGCCTGGAGTAGGGCATCTGGGGCCAACGTCCTGACTTTC. It codes for CAWSRASGANVLTF.